This TCR beta chain was obtained from a study of Graves' ophthalmopathy and Graves' hyperthyroidism. This clonotype has ten or more counts. Amplification from RNA transcripts yielded the TCR beta CDR3 regions. RT-PCR was first run with HTBI primers, then multiplex PCR in a second round. Using its own MiXCR run on the multiplex PCR reads, TCRdb lists one record per CDR3 protein. The table shows around 520,000 distinct CDR3 sequences, with 39% occurring only once. The clonotype originates from an adult man with Graves' hyperthyroidism. The sample consisted of peripheral blood or thyroid tissue (not recorded which).

The CDR3 protein is CASSHYQGYEQYF. The DNA of the CDR3 is TGCGCCAGCAGCCATTATCAGGGTTACGAGCAGTACTTC. The rearrangement uses TRBV4-1 and TRBJ2-7; perhaps TRBD1 as D (5 bases). V lost 3 bases, J lost 4 bases, and 10 bases lay in between. Germline assignment: CDR1 MGHRA and CDR2 YSYEKL. The length of the CDR3 is 13 residues.